Listed here are 2 T cell receptor beta chains from one sample, sequenced in a study of cytomegalovirus exposure and HLA in healthy donors. The protocol was immunoSEQ multiplex PCR, while the TCRdb copy is restricted to in-frame clones and leaves out a portion. The sample has around 120,000 clones; around 89% are singletons. Sample: PBMCs. These receptor sequences come from a woman aged 18-29 years in good health and CMV-seropositive.

The V and J genes are TRBV10-1 and TRBJ2-7; D possibly corresponds to TRBD1 (6 bases). V was trimmed by 0 bases and J by 5 bases, leaving 8 bases between them. The CDR3 runs 13 residues. Germline loops: CDR1 WNHNN, CDR2 SYGVQD (reference sequence). The CDR3 here is CASSESQGHEQYF. The CDR3 coding sequence is TGCGCCAGCAGTGAGTCACAGGGCCACGAGCAGTACTTC.

The chain joins TRBV20-1 to TRBJ2-3; TRBD2 agrees at 9 bases. In germline, CDR1 is DFQATT, CDR2 SNEGSKA (reference sequence). With 7 bases clipped from V and 5 bases from J, the junction kept 1 base outside the gene matches. The CDR3 runs to 11 residues. The CDR3 is CSELAGDTQYF. The CDR3 DNA is TGCAGTGAACTAGCGGGAGATACGCAGTATTTT.